These 30 T cell receptor beta chains were all obtained from the same sample, sequenced in a study of a mutant IDH1 vaccine in newly diagnosed glioma. Time point reported: baseline, week 1 (first vaccination visit). Treatment meaning: pre-vaccination baseline after standard-of-care therapy. Assay: immunoSEQ multiplex PCR; the TCRdb copy retains only in-frame clones and omits some. The table has some 50,000 clones, 86% seen once. The material sequenced was PBMCs, taken from a glioma patient treated with radiotherapy, temozolomide or both. Receptors originate from a man aged 35-49 years with glioma.

This sequence joins TRBV9 and TRBJ1-3; D unresolved. This CDR3 has 14 amino acids. From germline, CDR1 is SGDLS and CDR2 YYNGEE. V was cut by 0 bases and J by 0 bases, with 4 bases left in between. The CDR3 spells CASSVVGSGNTIYF. In nucleotides, the CDR3 is TGTGCCAGCAGCGTAGTCGGCTCTGGAAACACCATATATTTT.

The count of this clone is one. V and J are TRBV4-2 and TRBJ2-7; D not certain. V was shortened by 0 bases and J by 3 bases, with 12 bases between the two germline ends. In germline, CDR1 is LGHNA, CDR2 YNFKEQ. This CDR3 has 15 residues. CDR3 protein: CASSQEAWNNYEQYF. CDR3 in DNA: TGTGCCAGCAGCCAAGAAGCGTGGAACAACTACGAGCAGTACTTC.

For the CDR3, the DNA is TGTGCCAGCAGCTCGGGGACAGGAGTGCAGTACTTC. It specifies CASSSGTGVQYF. The chain recombines TRBV13 with TRBJ2-7, with TRBD1 identical over 8 bases. Looked up from germline, CDR1 is PRHDT and CDR2 is FYEKMQ (reference sequence). The CDR3 has 12 amino acids. The V segment lost 4 bases and the J segment 9 bases; nucleotides outside the gene matches: 5.

The chain uses TRBV7-3 and TRBJ2-2, with D perhaps matching TRBD2 (6 bases). With 2 bases removed from V and 6 bases from J, the gap between germline ends came to 13 bases. Looked up from germline, CDR1 is SGHTA and CDR2 is FQGTGA. This CDR3 is 15 amino acids long. The CDR3 DNA sequence: TGTGCCAGCAGCTTACTCGGGAGTGAGTCCGGGGAGCTGTTTTTT. Its protein is CASSLLGSESGELFF.

The CDR3 spells CASSRTEWSQVETQYF. DNA of the CDR3: TGTGCCAGCAGCCGAACTGAGTGGTCGCAGGTCGAGACCCAGTACTTC. The rearrangement joins TRBV4-2 to TRBJ2-5, with unresolved D. V lost 4 bases, J lost 5 bases, and 20 bases lay in between. The CDR3 spans 16 residues. Per the germline V gene, CDR1 is LGHNA and CDR2 is YNFKEQ.

The chain combines TRBV5-1 with TRBJ2-5, with TRBD1 as a possible D gene (5 bases). Trimming removed 0 bases from V and 5 bases from J, with 5 bases in between. CDR3 length: 12 residues. Germline V gene data show CDR1 as SGHRS and CDR2 as YFSETQ. The CDR3 sequence is CASSLDRETQYF. The DNA of the CDR3 is TGCGCCAGCAGCTTGGACAGGGAGACCCAGTACTTC.

CDR3 sequence reads: CASSVGNRMGELFF. The CDR3 coding sequence is TGTGCCAGCAGCGTAGGAAATAGAATGGGGGAGCTGTTTTTT. The rearrangement joins TRBV9 to TRBJ2-2; D gene unclear. Germline loops: CDR1 SGDLS, CDR2 YYNGEE. The length of the CDR3 is 14 residues. Trimming removed 0 bases at V and 8 bases at J, with 11 bases between.

The genes are TRBV29-1 and TRBJ2-7, with 13 bases lining up with TRBD2. V was clipped by 6 bases and J by 2 bases; unmatched bases: 7. CDR3 size: 15 residues. Germline V gene data show CDR1 as SQVTM and CDR2 as ANQGSEA. The CDR3 spells CSVPGLAGNTYEQYF. The CDR3 nucleotides are TGCAGCGTACCGGGACTAGCGGGAAATACCTACGAGCAGTACTTC.

The chain recombines TRBV5-1 with TRBJ2-7; 8 nucleotides align to TRBD2. Germline assignment: CDR1 SGHRS and CDR2 YFSETQ. J gave up 0 bases and V 4 bases, and 9 bases lay outside the gene matches. CDR3 length: 16 amino acids. The CDR3 here is CASSSPIAGSSYEQYF. The CDR3 DNA reads TGCGCCAGCAGCAGTCCTATAGCGGGGAGCTCCTACGAGCAGTACTTC.

The V and J genes are TRBV7-8 and TRBJ2-7, with TRBD2 matching 10 bases. CDR1 is SGHVS, CDR2 FQNEAQ, per germline. V shed 0 bases and J 5 bases; nucleotides not matched to a gene: 10. The CDR3 loop spans 17 amino acids. CDR3 in amino acids: CASSLASVAGGSHEQYF. The CDR3 DNA follows: TGTGCCAGCAGCTTAGCGTCGGTAGCGGGAGGAAGTCACGAGCAGTACTTC. Full variable domain (remainder filled in from reference TRBV7-8 and TRBJ2-7): GAGVSQSPRYKVAKRGQDVALRCDPISGHVSLFWYQQALGQGPEFLTYFQNEAQLDKSGLPSDRFFAERPEGSVSTLKIQRTQQEDSAVYLCASSLASVAGGSHEQYFGPGTRLTVT.

The genes are TRBV16 and TRBJ2-2; unclear D gene. CDR3 length: 13 amino acids. The germline V gene has CDR1 KGHSY and CDR2 FQNENV. V gave up 6 bases and J gave up 2 bases, with 7 bases separating them. In DNA form, the CDR3 reads TGTGCCAGCAGTCAAAGAAACACCGGGGAGCTGTTTTTT. Translated, it gives CASSQRNTGELFF.

The gene calls are TRBV7-9 and TRBJ2-1; 9 bases line up with TRBD2. CDR3 size: 15 residues. Germline CDR1 reads SEHNR; CDR2 reads FQNEAQ (reference sequence). Losses at the gene ends were 0 bases for V and 9 bases for J; bases not matched to a gene: 6. The DNA for the CDR3 is TGTGCCAGCAGCTTAGCCGGAAAGCGGGAGGCTGAGCAGTTCTTC. Residues: CASSLAGKREAEQFF. Filled out from reference TRBV7-9 and TRBJ2-1, the complete variable domain reads DTGVSQNPRHKITKRGQNVTFRCDPISEHNRLYWYRQTLGQGPEFLTYFQNEAQLEKSRLLSDRFSAERPKGSFSTLEIQRTEQGDSAMYLCASSLAGKREAEQFFGPGTRLTVL.

The chain combines TRBV6-1 with TRBJ1-5; 7 positions match TRBD1. With V trimmed by 4 bases and J by 0 bases, 3 bases remained unmatched. This CDR3 is built from 15 residues. Germline-derived CDR1 and CDR2 are MNHNS and SASEGT. The CDR3 DNA sequence: TGTGCCAGCAGTGGACAGGGATTTAGCAATCAGCCCCAGCATTTT. Its translation: CASSGQGFSNQPQHF.

The V and J genes are TRBV25-1 and TRBJ2-4, with 12 bases lining up with TRBD1. The V gene's germline CDR1 is MGHDK and CDR2 SYGVNS. J was trimmed by 5 bases and V by 3 bases; bases with no gene match: 8. This CDR3 spans 17 amino acids. The DNA for the CDR3 is TGTGCCAGCAGTGACCCCCCCGGGACAGGGGGCCAAAACATTCAGTACTTC. Its protein product is CASSDPPGTGGQNIQYF.

The chain recombines TRBV19 with TRBJ2-1; possibly TRBD1 or TRBD2 for D (5 bases each). This CDR3 comprises 13 residues. The V gene lost 5 bases and the J gene lost 7 bases, with 12 bases spanning the gap. Germline loops: CDR1 LNHDA, CDR2 SQIVND (reference sequence). The CDR3 DNA reads TGTGCCAGTAGTGGGGACGCTTATAATGAGCAGTTCTTC. This codes for CASSGDAYNEQFF.

The chain recombines TRBV7-2 with TRBJ2-3, with D perhaps assigned TRBD1 or TRBD2 (5 bases each). Germline V gives CDR1 SGHTA, CDR2 FQGNSA. The CDR3 totals 14 residues. V was trimmed by 1 base and J by 4 bases, leaving 9 bases between them. CDR3 bases: TGTGCCAGCAGCTTAGGGCAGGGAGCAGATACGCAGTATTTT. Its translation: CASSLGQGADTQYF.

This clone was found once. The chain combines TRBV28 with TRBJ1-3, with a weak D call TRBD1 (5 bases). The CDR3 is 14 amino acids. CDR1 is MDHEN and CDR2 is SYDVKM in the germline V gene. The V end was cut by 3 bases, the J end by 0 bases, with 6 bases between. CDR3 in amino acids: CASSLGGSGNTIYF. The CDR3 DNA reads TGTGCCAGCAGTTTGGGGGGCTCTGGAAACACCATATATTTT.

This chain connects TRBV9 to TRBJ2-1, with 9 bases identical to TRBD2. The CDR3 consists of 16 residues. Looked up from germline, CDR1 is SGDLS and CDR2 is YYNGEE. Germline trimming cut 4 bases from V and 9 bases from J; bases unmatched to any gene: 14. The CDR3 loop is CASSRSGAGGLVEQFF. CDR3 in DNA: TGTGCCAGCAGCCGGTCGGGAGCGGGAGGTTTAGTTGAGCAGTTCTTC. The whole variable domain, remainder taken from reference TRBV9 and TRBJ2-1, is DSGVTQTPKHLITATGQRVTLRCSPRSGDLSVYWYQQSLDQGLQFLIQYYNGEERAKGNILERFSAQQFPDLHSELNLSSLELGDSALYFCASSRSGAGGLVEQFFGPGTRLTVL.

The chain combines TRBV5-1 with TRBJ2-2; 8 bases agree with TRBD2. CDR3 length: 14 amino acids. The V and J ends lost 5 bases and 2 bases, in that order; junction bases with no gene match: 2. Germline CDR1 reads SGHRS; CDR2 reads YFSETQ. For the CDR3, the DNA is TGCGCCAGCAGACTAGCGGATAACACCGGGGAGCTGTTTTTT. It encodes CASRLADNTGELFF.

The CDR3 nucleotides read TGCGCCAGCAGCCAAGCAGGGACGGTATTAGATGGCTACACCTTC. Its translation is CASSQAGTVLDGYTF. The chain is built from TRBV4-1 and TRBJ1-2; TRBD1 is a possible D gene (5 bases). CDR3 size: 15 residues. Germline V gene lookup returns CDR1 MGHRA and CDR2 YSYEKL. V dropped 1 base and J dropped 6 bases, with 15 bases sitting between them.

The rearrangement joins TRBV9 to TRBJ2-7; 8 nucleotides line up with TRBD2. CDR1 is SGDLS and CDR2 is YYNGEE in the germline V gene. The CDR3 has 15 amino acids. J gave up 0 bases and V 4 bases, and 6 bases lay outside the gene matches. CDR3 nucleotide sequence: TGTGCCAGCAGCATTAGCGGGACCCCCTCCTACGAGCAGTACTTC. Translated: CASSISGTPSYEQYF.

The V call is TRBV28, the J call TRBJ1-2; D remains unclear. Germline CDR1 reads MDHEN; CDR2 reads SYDVKM. The CDR3 covers 11 residues. V was cut by 2 bases and J by 14 bases, with 12 bases left in between. The chain's CDR3 is CASSLIGGYTF. As DNA, the CDR3 is TGTGCCAGCAGTTTAATAGGAGGTTATACCTTC.

The table lists this clone with a few counts. CDR3 in DNA: TGTGCCAGCAGTGAGAGAGCGGGAAGCTCAGATACGCAGTATTTT. Its protein is CASSERAGSSDTQYF. The V and J genes are TRBV6-4 and TRBJ2-3, with 7 nucleotides matching TRBD2. The CDR3 contains 15 residues. V was clipped by 3 bases and J by 4 bases; unmatched bases: 7. Germline loops: CDR1 MRHNA, CDR2 SNTAGT.

The chain carries TRBV7-2 and TRBJ2-7; D unclear. The V and J ends lost 1 base and 2 bases respectively, with 12 bases between them. The CDR3 consists of 15 residues. In germline, CDR1 is SGHTA, CDR2 FQGNSA. CDR3 residues: CASSLDTIPPYEQYF. The CDR3, as DNA: TGTGCCAGCAGCTTAGATACTATCCCGCCCTACGAGCAGTACTTC.

The chain employs TRBV11-2 and TRBJ1-5; the D is unclear. Germline lookup yields CDR1 SGHAT and CDR2 FQNNGV. V lost 6 bases, J lost 6 bases, and 12 bases lay in between. This CDR3 spans 13 amino acids. In DNA form, the CDR3 reads TGTGCCAGCAGTATCTCTGGGGTTCAGCCCCAGCATTTT. This sequence encodes CASSISGVQPQHF.

The V gene is TRBV19, the J gene TRBJ1-5, with 8 bases aligning to TRBD1. Unmatched junction bases numbered 4, after V lost 6 bases and J lost 6 bases. The V gene's germline CDR1 is LNHDA and CDR2 SQIVND (reference sequence). This CDR3 is built from 13 residues. The CDR3 spells CASSQGAIQPQHF. CDR3 in DNA: TGTGCCAGTAGCCAGGGGGCGATTCAGCCCCAGCATTTT.

This clone was detected once. This rearrangement joins TRBV5-4 to TRBJ2-7; D unclear. The CDR3 runs to 14 residues. V shed 0 bases and J shed 2 bases, with 9 bases lying between them. Germline-derived CDR1 and CDR2 are SGHNT and YYREEE (reference sequence). The CDR3 protein is CASSLGASPYEQYF. CDR3 sequence (DNA): TGTGCCAGCAGCTTGGGTGCGTCACCCTACGAGCAGTACTTC.

J is TRBJ2-7 and V is TRBV6-7; D is ambiguous. TRBV6-7 is an ORF, with its function uncertain. V dropped 4 bases and J dropped 1 base, with 23 bases sitting between them. The CDR3 spans 18 residues. The CDR3 nucleotides are TGTGCCAGCAGTTCGGGCCCCCTCGTGATCGGCCTATCCTACGAGCAGTACTTC. Protein product: CASSSGPLVIGLSYEQYF.

V is TRBV6-5 and J is TRBJ2-3; tentatively, D is TRBD2 (5 bases). The V and J ends lost 9 bases and 1 base respectively, with 11 bases between them. The CDR3 has 13 amino acids. The V gene's germline CDR1 is MNHEY and CDR2 SVGAGI. The CDR3, as DNA: TGTGCCAGTCGGGAACGGGGCACAGATACGCAGTATTTT. Its translation: CASRERGTDTQYF.

The rearrangement uses TRBV7-2 and TRBJ2-1, with 11 bases aligning to TRBD2. CDR3 length: 15 residues. Germline V lookup: CDR1 SGHTA, CDR2 FQGNSA. With 3 bases clipped from V and 6 bases from J, the junction kept 4 bases outside the gene matches. The CDR3 region is CASSLLAGGTNEQFF. The DNA of the CDR3 is TGTGCCAGCAGCTTGCTAGCGGGAGGAACCAATGAGCAGTTCTTC.